The T cell receptor (beta chain) under discussion was sequenced for a study of T cells in Graves' hyperthyroidism and ophthalmopathy. The CDR3 sequence is 16 residues long. In germline, CDR1 is SSHAT, CDR2 FNYEAQ (reference sequence). Template material for amplifying TCR beta CDR3 regions consisted of RNA transcripts. TCR CDR3 underwent first-round RT-PCR with the HTBI primer set. TCRdb reanalysed the multiplex PCR reads using MiXCR and keeps one entry per CDR3 protein. Seen here are about 840,000 distinct CDR3 sequences, about 38% observed once, and the top ten hold around 9.3%. This clonotype came up many times. A junction end diverges from the germline sequence, so it may reflect a read error. Hyperthyroidism was newly diagnosed in patients aged 18 to 65 (duration under 2 months).

V is TRBV7-7 and J is TRBJ2-5, with D possibly TRBD2 on 5 matching bases. The TCR originated in a young man with Graves' hyperthyroidism. The specimen was blood. In DNA form, the CDR3 reads TGTGCTAGCAGCTTAGCGAAGTCGAGAGTTCAAGAGACCCAGTACTTC. This encodes CASSLAKSRVQETQYF.